The rows below give T cell receptor beta chains drawn from one sample of a study of T cells in Graves' hyperthyroidism and ophthalmopathy. TCRdb reprocessed the multiplex PCR reads with MiXCR, giving one entry per CDR3 protein. The table includes 450,000 to 650,000 distinct CDR3 sequences, less than 25% detected once. The sequencing sample was made of blood. The receptors here all came from a man aged 18 to 30 with Graves' hyperthyroidism. CDR3s include the opening cysteine and the closing phenylalanine or tryptophan. The D gene is left open where the match is weak. Where a row states a size, it is once, few, many or the class of an expanded clone; other rows omit it.

abundance,d_gene,v_gene,j_gene,len,CDR3nt,CDR3aa
few,-,TRBV28,TRBJ1-6,16,TGTGCCAGCAGTCCCCCTGGACGGGGCGCCAATTCACCCCTCCACTTT,CASSPPGRGANSPLHF
many,TRBD1,TRBV7-8,TRBJ1-5,15,TGTGCCAGCAGCCCCGACAGGGATAGCAATCAGCCCCAGCATTTT,CASSPDRDSNQPQHF
-,TRBD1,TRBV28,TRBJ1-5,16,TGTGCCAGCAGTACACCACAGGGGGTCGGCAATCAGCCCCAGCATTTT,CASSTPQGVGNQPQHF
-,TRBD2,TRBV2,TRBJ2-2,17,TGTGCCAGCAGAACCCTGGGACTAGCGGGGGGTTCCGGGGAGCTGTTTTTT,CASRTLGLAGGSGELFF
-,-,TRBV5-1,TRBJ2-2,14,TGCGCCTCCCGGAGAAGGGGGGACACCGGGGAGCTGTTTTTT,CASRRRGDTGELFF
few,TRBD1,TRBV30,TRBJ2-4,15,TGTGCCTGGAATTATGGGACAGGCCTCGTAAGCATTAAGTACTTC,CAWNYGTGLVSIKYF
many,TRBD1,TRBV6-4,TRBJ1-2,14,TGTGCCAGCAGTCACAGGGGGCTAGTCTATGGCTACACCTTC,CASSHRGLVYGYTF
many,TRBD1,TRBV7-8,TRBJ2-5,16,TGTGCCAGCAGCTTAGCTGGCGGGACAGGGGCCAGGACCCAGTACTTC,CASSLAGGTGARTQYF
few,-,TRBV3-1,TRBJ2-7,16,TGTGCCAGCAGCCAAGAATGGGGAGGACTCTCCTACGAGCAGTACTTC,CASSQEWGGLSYEQYF
many,TRBD1,TRBV11-2,TRBJ1-5,13,TGTGCCAGCAGCGGGACAGGGACCCAGCCCCAGCATTTT,CASSGTGTQPQHF
many,TRBD1,TRBV6-5,TRBJ1-3,16,TGTGCCAGCAATTCGGGACAGTTCTTCTCTGGAAACACCATATATTTT,CASNSGQFFSGNTIYF
many,-,TRBV27,TRBJ1-3,15,TGTGCCAGCAGTCTAAGCGGGGGGCCTGGAAACACCATATATTTT,CASSLSGGPGNTIYF
few,TRBD1,TRBV18,TRBJ1-5,15,TGTGCCAGCTCATCCCGACAGGGGTTCAATCAGCCCCAGCATTTT,CASSSRQGFNQPQHF
few,TRBD1,TRBV28,TRBJ1-6,14,TGTGCCAGCAGCTCGGACAGGCTCCAGTCACCCCTCCACTTT,CASSSDRLQSPLHF
many,TRBD1,TRBV30,TRBJ1-5,13,TGTGCCTGGGCAGGGGGTAGCAATCAGCCCCAGCATTTT,CAWAGGSNQPQHF
-,-,TRBV6-2/TRBV6-3,TRBJ2-7,13,TGTGCCAGCAGGATCGAGACAGACTACGAGCAGTACTTC,CASRIETDYEQYF
many,-,TRBV29-1,TRBJ2-5,11,TGCAGCGTCGTACTTAGGGAGACCCAGTACTTC,CSVVLRETQYF
many,-,TRBV4-2,TRBJ1-1,17,TGTGCCAGCAGCCAAGATCCCGTCACAAGGGCGGACACTGAAGCTTTCTTT,CASSQDPVTRADTEAFF
many,TRBD1,TRBV2,TRBJ1-2,15,TGTGCCAGCAGTGAACGGACAGGGGAGGGCTATGGCTACACCTTC,CASSERTGEGYGYTF
many,-,TRBV19,TRBJ2-7,12,TGTGCCTCCCAAGACGTCGGGTACGAGCAGTACTTC,CASQDVGYEQYF
many,TRBD1,TRBV28,TRBJ2-7,14,TGTGCCAGCAGTTCACACAGGGGGCGAAACGAGCAGTACTTC,CASSSHRGRNEQYF
many,-,TRBV27,TRBJ2-7,14,TGTGCCAGCAGTTTCTCCGGGGCCAGTAACGAGCAGTACTTC,CASSFSGASNEQYF
many,-,TRBV6-1,TRBJ1-3,15,TGTGCCAGCAGTGCCTTCGCAGGGATTGGAAACACCATATATTTT,CASSAFAGIGNTIYF
many,TRBD1,TRBV6-4,TRBJ1-5,17,TGTGCCAGCAGCCCCTCCCTGACAGGGGTGCGCAATCAGCCCCAGCATTTT,CASSPSLTGVRNQPQHF
many,-,TRBV28,TRBJ2-7,14,TGTGCCAGTTCCGACTCTGGCGGGGCCTACGAGCAGTACTTC,CASSDSGGAYEQYF
many,TRBD1,TRBV20-1,TRBJ2-7,14,TGCAGTGCTAGAGATCAACAGGGGGCGTACGAGCAGTACTTC,CSARDQQGAYEQYF
-,-,TRBV7-9,TRBJ2-7,13,TGTGCCAGCAGCGACGGAAACAGGGACGAGCAGTACTTC,CASSDGNRDEQYF
-,-,TRBV28,TRBJ2-5,14,TGTGCCAGCAGTTACTCGGGGGTCCCTGAGACCCAGTACTTC,CASSYSGVPETQYF
-,TRBD2,TRBV15,TRBJ2-1,15,TGTGCCACCAGCGTACAATCGGGGGGAGCAGGTGAGCAGTTCTTC,CATSVQSGGAGEQFF
many,TRBD1,TRBV30,TRBJ2-7,17,TGTGCCTGGAGACCAACTAGGGTAGGACAGGGGGTCTACGAGCAGTACTTC,CAWRPTRVGQGVYEQYF
-,-,TRBV4-1,TRBJ1-2,14,TGCGCCAGCAGCCAAGAAACACCGGCCCATGGCTACACCTTC,CASSQETPAHGYTF
many,TRBD2,TRBV11-2,TRBJ2-7,14,TGTGCCAGCAGCTTACTTAGCGGGGAATACGAGCAGTACTTC,CASSLLSGEYEQYF
many,-,TRBV12-3/TRBV12-4,TRBJ1-2,14,TGTGCCAGCAGTTGCGGGTGCACTAACTATGGCTACACCTTC,CASSCGCTNYGYTF
few,-,TRBV6-2/TRBV6-3,TRBJ2-7,14,TGTGCCAGCAAAAACCTCGGGGGAGGCTACGAGCAGTACTTC,CASKNLGGGYEQYF
few,TRBD1,TRBV5-1,TRBJ2-7,16,TGCGCCAGCAGCTTGGGGACAGGGGGCGCGGGCTACGAGCAGTACTTC,CASSLGTGGAGYEQYF
-,-,TRBV5-1,TRBJ1-1,16,TGCGCCAGCAGCTTGGGTAGGGGGGCCAGATTCACTGAAGCTTTCTTT,CASSLGRGARFTEAFF
many,-,TRBV19,TRBJ2-7,13,TGTGCCAGCAGCATGGGACCGTCCTACGAGCAGTACTTC,CASSMGPSYEQYF
once,TRBD1,TRBV15,TRBJ1-2,14,TGTGCCACCAGCAGAGCGCAGACAGGGTATGGCTACACCTTC,CATSRAQTGYGYTF
many,-,TRBV5-1,TRBJ2-4,21,TGCGCCAGCAGCTTGATCACGTTTGGACAGTCCATATCTCCTGGTGGAAACATTCAGTACTTC,CASSLITFGQSISPGGNIQYF
many,-,TRBV28,TRBJ2-5,18,TGTGCCAGCAGTTCCCTTCACCGGGACCGCGACCTTCAAGAGACCCAGTACTTC,CASSSLHRDRDLQETQYF
-,-,TRBV11-2,TRBJ2-7,15,TGTGCCAGCAGCCCCCACATGGGCCTCGCCTACGAGGAGTACTTC,CASSPHMGLAYEEYF
many,TRBD2,TRBV11-2,TRBJ2-5,16,TGTGCCAGCAGCTTGAGACGCGGGGGGCTGACAGAGACCCAGTACTTC,CASSLRRGGLTETQYF
-,TRBD1,TRBV11-3,TRBJ1-3,15,TGTGCCAGCAGCTCACCGACAGGGGCGGGAAACACCATATATTTT,CASSSPTGAGNTIYF
many,TRBD2,TRBV12-3/TRBV12-4,TRBJ2-5,14,TGTGCCAGCAGTTTAGGCGGGGGGGCCGGGACCCAGTACTTC,CASSLGGGAGTQYF
few,-,TRBV6-5,TRBJ2-3,15,TGTGCCAGCAGTTACTCATTCGACAGAACAGATACGCAGTATTTT,CASSYSFDRTDTQYF
many,-,TRBV15,TRBJ1-2,15,TGTGCCACCAGCAGAGATCAGGGCCTCAACTATGGCTACACCTTC,CATSRDQGLNYGYTF
many,TRBD2,TRBV2,TRBJ2-5,14,TGTGCCAGCATCGCTAGCGGGGGGGCAGAGACCCAGTACTTC,CASIASGGAETQYF
many,-,TRBV29-1,TRBJ2-7,10,TGCAGCGTTGTTTTACACGAGCAGTACTTC,CSVVLHEQYF
few,TRBD1,TRBV7-9,TRBJ1-5,13,TGTGCCAGCGGGGACAGTTTACATCAGCCCCAGCATTTT,CASGDSLHQPQHF
few,TRBD1,TRBV15,TRBJ1-5,16,TGTGCCACCAGCAGGGCCCGGACAGGAAATAATCAGCCCCAGCATTTT,CATSRARTGNNQPQHF